A selection of T cell receptor beta chains follows, all from one sample in a study of a mutant IDH1 vaccine in newly diagnosed glioma. Their cognate antigens are unknown. The protocol was immunoSEQ multiplex PCR, while the TCRdb copy is restricted to in-frame clones and leaves out a portion. The sample lists roughly 120,000 clones; roughly 77% were seen once. The specimen comprised PBMCs, sampled from a glioma patient whose treatment included an IDH1 peptide vaccine. The receptor set was obtained from a man between 35 and 55 years old with glioma. CDR3s include the opening cysteine and the closing phenylalanine or tryptophan. A D gene is named only where the DNA matches it firmly. Where a row states a size, it is once, few, many or the class of an expanded clone; other rows omit it.

CASSLVFRVWYTEAFF TGTGCCAGCAGCTTGGTTTTCAGGGTTTGGTACACTGAAGCTTTCTTT . TRBJ1-1 TRBV5-8 .
CASSADSWANVLTF TGTGCCAGCAGCGCGGACTCTTGGGCCAACGTCCTGACTTTC once TRBJ2-6 TRBV11-2 .
CASGLQERGDQPQHF TGTGCTAGTGGTTTGCAAGAGAGGGGAGATCAGCCCCAGCATTTT . TRBJ1-5 TRBV12-5 .
CASSQDRLYGYTF TGCGCCAGCAGCCAAGACAGGCTCTATGGCTACACCTTC . TRBJ1-2 TRBV4-3 .
CASSSWGLGTSSYEQYF TGTGCCAGCAGCTCCTGGGGCCTTGGGACTAGCTCCTACGAGCAGTACTTC . TRBJ2-7 TRBV11-2 TRBD2
CASSFRVENTEAFF TGTGCCAGTAGTTTCAGGGTGGAGAACACTGAAGCTTTCTTT . TRBJ1-1 TRBV19 .
CASSISSRMNTEAFF TGTGCCAGTAGTATTTCCTCAAGGATGAACACTGAAGCTTTCTTT . TRBJ1-1 TRBV19 .
CASSLVPGGFGAFF TGTGCCAGCAGCTTAGTTCCAGGGGGATTTGGAGCTTTCTTT . TRBJ1-1 TRBV7-8 TRBD1
CATSRDPGPEPQHF TGTGCCACCAGCAGAGATCCAGGCCCGGAGCCCCAGCATTTT . TRBJ1-5 TRBV15 .
CASSRGLPEGANVLTF TGTGCCAGTAGCCGCGGGCTCCCGGAAGGGGCCAACGTCCTGACTTTC . TRBJ2-6 TRBV19 .
CASSPSPGVQPQHF TGCGCCAGCAGCCCCTCCCCCGGGGTTCAGCCCCAGCATTTT . TRBJ1-5 TRBV4-1 .
CASSIWGRETQYF TGTGCCAGTAGTATATGGGGTAGGGAGACCCAGTACTTC . TRBJ2-5 TRBV19 .
CASSEYPRQGNEKLFF TGTGCCAGCAGTGAATATCCCAGACAGGGAAATGAAAAACTGTTTTTT few TRBJ1-4 TRBV25-1 TRBD1
CASIINRDRDYGYTF TGTGCCAGCATCATTAACCGGGACAGGGACTATGGCTACACCTTC . TRBJ1-2 TRBV6-6 TRBD1